These 18 T cell receptor beta chains were sequenced from one sample in a study of T cells after yellow fever vaccination (dated by TCRdb to the late 2010s). Library preparation used 5' RACE. This sample was sequenced with an Illumina HiSeq 2500. In TCRdb, the public reads were trimmed at Q25 with fastp and aligned with MiXCR, with productive beta chains retained. All rows with the same CDR3 protein become a single entry with the most common DNA and genes. This sample is represented by about 45,000 distinct CDR3 sequences; about 6.8% of them were singletons. The ten biggest clones cover 14% to 15% of the sample. The sample's treatment or condition, from its label and the paper: live attenuated yellow fever vaccine strain. The sequences come from CD8+ T cells not binding an NS4B(214-222) dextramer, sorted from PBMCs, collected 45 days after the yellow fever booster vaccination. The cell subset or site label here, explained by the study, means: NS4B epitope dextramer-negative CD8 T cells. The origin of the receptors is a man aged 25-45 years who received the YFV17D yellow fever vaccine.

This clonotype was detected ten times or more. The rearrangement links TRBV5-6 to TRBJ2-2, with 7 nucleotides matching TRBD2. The CDR3 is made up of 14 amino acids. Germline lookup yields CDR1 SGHDT and CDR2 YYEEEE. V lost 4 bases and J lost 4; bases outside the gene matches: 4. CDR3 nucleotide sequence: TGTGCCAGCAGCCCGACTAGCTCCACCGGGGAGCTGTTTTTT. Its translation: CASSPTSSTGELFF.

This clonotype was seen repeatedly, ten times or more. The J gene is TRBJ2-7, the V gene TRBV29-1; perhaps TRBD2 as D (5 bases). This CDR3 has 15 residues. Deletions cut 0 bases from V and 2 bases from J, with 14 bases between. CDR1 is SQVTM, CDR2 ANQGSEA, per germline. This CDR3 is CSVEDLQEAAYEQYF. In nucleotides, the CDR3 is TGCAGCGTTGAAGATCTTCAGGAAGCGGCCTACGAGCAGTACTTC.

In this sample, this clonotype turned up a few times. This chain's CDR3 is CASSQVLFWDEQYF. DNA for the CDR3: TGCGCCAGCAGCCAAGTGTTATTCTGGGACGAGCAGTACTTC. V is TRBV4-3 and J is TRBJ2-7; no clear D. Per germline, CDR1 LGHNA and CDR2 YSLEER. The CDR3 sequence is 14 residues long. V was cut by 1 base and J by 5 bases, with 12 bases left in between.

This sequence joins TRBV7-9 and TRBJ2-4, with a possible D match to TRBD2 (6 bases). V was trimmed by 10 bases and J by 5 bases, leaving 15 bases between them. Germline-derived CDR1 and CDR2 are SEHNR and FQNEAQ (reference sequence). CDR3 length: 13 amino acids. For the CDR3, the DNA is TGTGCCATGGGCCCCGCTAGCGAAAACATTCAGTACTTC. Translating it yields CAMGPASENIQYF.

This clonotype was picked up many times. The chain uses TRBV27 and TRBJ1-2; 7 bases align to TRBD1. Germline values: CDR1 MNHEY, CDR2 SMNVEV (reference sequence). The CDR3 length is 12 residues. V lost 7 bases to trimming and J lost 8 bases; unmatched junction nucleotides: 7. DNA for the CDR3: TGTGCCAGCAAGACAGGGTTTAACGGCTACACCTTC. This translates into CASKTGFNGYTF.

The CDR3 here is CASTRQVPRTDTQYF. The DNA of the CDR3 is TGTGCCTCCACCAGGCAGGTCCCTCGGACAGATACGCAGTATTTT. The chain carries TRBV3-2 and TRBJ2-3; TRBD2 is the table's D call, not checked against the DNA. TRBV3-2 is a pseudogene locus. The CDR3 has 15 residues.

Many counts were recorded for this clonotype. This CDR3 reads CASRVGENTEAFF. The CDR3, as DNA: TGTGCCAGCCGAGTGGGGGAGAACACTGAAGCTTTCTTT. The rearrangement joins TRBV6-4 to TRBJ1-1; TRBD1 might be the D (5 bases). CDR1 is MRHNA, CDR2 SNTAGT, per germline. The CDR3 runs to 13 residues. Trimming stripped 8 bases from V and 1 base from J, with 11 bases between.

This clonotype was counted many times. The J gene is TRBJ2-1, the V gene TRBV6-2 or TRBV6-3; TRBD2 matches at 8 bases. CDR3 length equals 14 residues. V lost 10 bases and J lost 4; bases outside the gene matches: 9. Germline lookup yields CDR1 MNHEY and CDR2 SVGEGT. CDR3 in amino acids: CAIGAGAIYNEQFF. CDR3 nucleotide sequence: TGTGCCATCGGAGCGGGAGCTATATACAATGAGCAGTTCTTC.

This clonotype has ten or more counts. The V and J genes are TRBV5-1 and TRBJ2-7; TRBD1 agrees at 7 bases. The ends lost 5 bases at V and 2 bases at J; junction bases unmatched: 4. Germline V gene lookup returns CDR1 SGHRS and CDR2 YFSETQ. The CDR3 consists of 13 residues. CDR3 coding DNA: TGCGCCAGCAGAGAGGGGGCCCCCTACGAGCAGTACTTC. Its protein product is CASREGAPYEQYF.

This clonotype was seen ten or more times. The chain combines TRBV20-1 with TRBJ2-7; no reliable D call. V lost 0 bases to trimming and J lost 3 bases, with 12 bases between them. Germline V gives CDR1 DFQATT, CDR2 SNEGSKA (reference sequence). This CDR3 spans 14 amino acids. The CDR3 sequence is CSARDRTNFYEQYF. The CDR3 nucleotides are TGCAGTGCTAGAGATAGGACGAACTTCTACGAGCAGTACTTC.

In its sample, this clonotype was seen many times. The chain couples TRBV29-1 to TRBJ2-1; 14 bases map to TRBD2. V lost 6 bases, J lost 2 bases, and 12 bases stayed unmatched. In germline, CDR1 is SQVTM, CDR2 ANQGSEA. CDR3 length equals 18 residues. CDR3 DNA: TGCAGCGTCCTAGGACTAGCGGGAGGCCCCAATACCTACAATGAGCAGTTCTTC. It is translated as CSVLGLAGGPNTYNEQFF.

This clonotype has at least ten counts. The CDR3 region has the DNA TGTGCCAGCACTAAGGGCCAGACGAACACCGGGGAGCTGTTTTTT. Residues: CASTKGQTNTGELFF. The V gene is TRBV2, the J gene TRBJ2-2; D is uncertain. The germline CDR1 and CDR2 sequences are SNHLY and FYNNEI. Trimming cost V 7 bases and J 0 bases, with 12 bases left between them. CDR3 length: 15 amino acids.

With respect to this clonotype: This may come from a read error, since a much larger clone is one base off. The V gene is TRBV29-1, the J gene TRBJ2-5; TRBD2 might be the D (5 bases). This CDR3 region has 12 residues. Germline CDR1 SQVTM, CDR2 ANQGSEA. V lost 5 bases to trimming and J lost 5 bases, with 12 bases between them. In DNA, the CDR3 is TGCAGCGTTAACGGGATTGACGAGACCCAGTACTTC. Amino acids: CSVNGIDETQYF.

This clonotype was recorded many times. CDR3 residues: CATSDSRGQWVQETQYF. The CDR3 coding sequence is TGTGCCACCAGTGATTCGCGAGGACAGTGGGTTCAAGAGACCCAGTACTTC. This chain uses TRBV24-1 with TRBJ2-5; TRBD1 might be the D (6 bases). Trimming left V 2 bases short and J 2 bases short, with 17 bases between. This CDR3 has 17 amino acids. Germline CDR1 is KGHDR and CDR2 is SFDVKD.

This clonotype was detected many times. The chain is built from TRBV20-1 and TRBJ2-2; unclear D gene. The V gene lost 2 bases and the J gene lost 4 bases, with 8 bases spanning the gap. From germline, CDR1 is DFQATT and CDR2 SNEGSKA (reference sequence). The CDR3 consists of 13 residues. The chain's CDR3 is CSARPGGTGELFF. The CDR3 DNA sequence: TGCAGTGCTAGACCTGGCGGCACCGGGGAGCTGTTTTTT.

Comment on this clonotype: This may be a read error, as it is one base from a much larger clone. The gene calls are TRBV4-1 and TRBJ2-5; D remains ambiguous. Germline V gene data show CDR1 as MGHRA and CDR2 as YSYEKL. V was cut by 1 base and J by 1 base, with 7 bases left in between. This CDR3 spans 14 amino acids. In DNA, the CDR3 is TGCGCCAGCAGCCAAGTCGATTCCCAAGAGACCCAGTACTTC. Translated: CASSQVDSQETQYF.

This clonotype turned up a few times. DNA of the CDR3: TGTGCCAGCAGCTTAGTAGGGACCCCGTCCTACGAGCAGTACTTC. Translated: CASSLVGTPSYEQYF. The rearrangement uses TRBV7-2 and TRBJ2-7; the D call may be TRBD1 or TRBD2 (5 bases each). From germline, CDR1 is SGHTA and CDR2 FQGNSA. The CDR3 is made up of 15 amino acids. The V gene lost 1 base and the J gene lost 1 base, with 11 bases spanning the gap.

This clonotype was detected ten times or more. The gene calls are TRBV5-1 and TRBJ1-2; the match to TRBD1 covers 7 bases. Germline V CDR1 and CDR2: SGHRS, YFSETQ. CDR3 length: 15 amino acids. The trim removed 0 bases at V and 7 bases at J, leaving 9 bases unmatched. CDR3 coding DNA: TGCGCCAGCAGCTTGGTGGGGGACAGTGGTGTTGGCTACACCTTC. Amino acids: CASSLVGDSGVGYTF.